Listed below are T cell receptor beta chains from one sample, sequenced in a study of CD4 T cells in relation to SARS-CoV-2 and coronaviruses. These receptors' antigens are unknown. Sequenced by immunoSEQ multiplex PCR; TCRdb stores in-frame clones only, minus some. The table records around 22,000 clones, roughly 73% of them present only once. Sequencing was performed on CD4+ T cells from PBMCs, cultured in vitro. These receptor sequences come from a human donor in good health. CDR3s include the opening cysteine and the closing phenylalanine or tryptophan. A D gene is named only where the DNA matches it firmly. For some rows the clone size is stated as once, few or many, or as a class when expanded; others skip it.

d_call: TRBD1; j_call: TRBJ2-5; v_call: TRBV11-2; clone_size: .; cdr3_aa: CASTEGQGAILETQYF; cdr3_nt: TGTGCCAGCACCGAAGGACAGGGCGCGATATTAGAGACCCAGTACTTC
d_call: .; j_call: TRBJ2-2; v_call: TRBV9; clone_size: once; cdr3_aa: CASSGRLALTGELFF; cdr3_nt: TGTGCCAGCAGCGGCAGGTTGGCGCTTACCGGGGAGCTGTTTTTT
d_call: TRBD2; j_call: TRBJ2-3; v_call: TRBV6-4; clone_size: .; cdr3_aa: CASSRSGSSDTQYF; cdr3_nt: TGTGCCAGCAGCCGTAGCGGGAGTTCTGATACGCAGTATTTT
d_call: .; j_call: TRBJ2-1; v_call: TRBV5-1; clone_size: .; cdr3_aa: CASKIDNEQFF; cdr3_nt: TGCGCCAGCAAAATAGACAATGAGCAGTTCTTC
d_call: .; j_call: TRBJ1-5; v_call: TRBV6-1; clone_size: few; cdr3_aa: CASSEQWGGNQPQHF; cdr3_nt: TGTGCCAGCAGTGAACAATGGGGAGGTAATCAGCCCCAGCATTTT
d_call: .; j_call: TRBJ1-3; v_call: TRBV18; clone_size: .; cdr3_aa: CASSPPWGHFSGNTIYF; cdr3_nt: TGTGCCAGCTCACCACCGTGGGGACATTTCTCTGGAAACACCATATATTTT
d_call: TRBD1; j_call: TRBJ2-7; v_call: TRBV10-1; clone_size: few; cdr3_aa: CASRGQGASYEQYF; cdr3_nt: TGCGCCAGCCGGGGACAGGGGGCTTCCTACGAGCAGTACTTC
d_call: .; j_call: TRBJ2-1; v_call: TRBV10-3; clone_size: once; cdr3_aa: CAISELAEEQFF; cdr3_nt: TGTGCCATCAGTGAGTTAGCCGAAGAGCAGTTCTTC
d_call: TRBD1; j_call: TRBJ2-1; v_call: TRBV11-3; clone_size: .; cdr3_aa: CASSARQGSTEQFF; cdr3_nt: TGTGCCAGCAGCGCCCGACAGGGTTCCACTGAGCAGTTCTTC
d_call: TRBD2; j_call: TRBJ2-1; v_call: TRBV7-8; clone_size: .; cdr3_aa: CASSFKTSGRSNEQFF; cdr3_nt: TGTGCCAGCAGCTTTAAGACTAGCGGGAGAAGCAATGAGCAGTTCTTC
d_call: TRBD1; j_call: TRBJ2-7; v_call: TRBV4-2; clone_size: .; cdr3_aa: CASSQSSSGQNSYEQYF; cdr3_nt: TGTGCCAGCAGCCAATCATCGTCGGGACAGAACTCCTACGAGCAGTACTTC
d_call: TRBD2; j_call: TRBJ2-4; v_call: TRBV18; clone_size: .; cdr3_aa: CASSPSGRAKNIQYF; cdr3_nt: TGTGCCAGCTCACCTAGCGGGAGGGCTAAAAACATTCAGTACTTC
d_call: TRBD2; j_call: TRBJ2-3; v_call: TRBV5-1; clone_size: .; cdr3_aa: CASRGPLLAASTDTQYF; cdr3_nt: TGCGCCAGCAGGGGTCCCCTACTAGCGGCGAGCACAGATACGCAGTATTTT
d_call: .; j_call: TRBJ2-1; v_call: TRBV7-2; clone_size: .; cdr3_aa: CASSFRASYNEQFF; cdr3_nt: TGTGCCAGCAGCTTCAGGGCCTCCTACAATGAGCAGTTCTTC
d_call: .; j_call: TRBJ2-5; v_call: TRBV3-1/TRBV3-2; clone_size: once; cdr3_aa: CASSQDLGLPKETQYF; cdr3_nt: TGTGCCAGCAGCCAAGATCTCGGACTACCGAAAGAGACCCAGTACTTC
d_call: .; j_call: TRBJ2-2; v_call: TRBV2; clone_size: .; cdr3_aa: CASRVGSGNTGELFF; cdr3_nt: TGTGCCAGCAGAGTGGGTAGCGGGAACACCGGGGAGCTGTTTTTT
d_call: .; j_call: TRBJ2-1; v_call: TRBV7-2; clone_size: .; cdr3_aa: CASSLKLLAPQFF; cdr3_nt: TGTGCCAGCAGCTTAAAACTCCTAGCGCCCCAGTTCTTC
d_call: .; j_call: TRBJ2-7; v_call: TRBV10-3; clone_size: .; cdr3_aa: CAISESVGEQYF; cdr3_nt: TGTGCCATCAGTGAGTCGGTTGGCGAGCAGTACTTC
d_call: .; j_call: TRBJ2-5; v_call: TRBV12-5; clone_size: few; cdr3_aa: CASGLDFMETQYF; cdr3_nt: TGTGCTAGTGGTCTGGACTTTATGGAGACCCAGTACTTC
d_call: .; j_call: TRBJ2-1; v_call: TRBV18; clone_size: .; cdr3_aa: CASSLRDTYNEQFF; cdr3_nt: TGTGCCAGCTCACTCCGGGACACCTACAATGAGCAGTTCTTC
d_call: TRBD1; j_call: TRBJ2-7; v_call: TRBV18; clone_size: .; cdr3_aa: CASSPSGTGVSVQYF; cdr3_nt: TGTGCCAGCTCACCATCCGGGACAGGGGTTTCGGTGCAGTACTTC
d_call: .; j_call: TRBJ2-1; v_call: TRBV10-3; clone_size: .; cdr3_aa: CAISGSGPSYNEQFF; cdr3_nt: TGTGCCATCAGTGGCTCGGGACCCAGCTACAATGAGCAGTTCTTC
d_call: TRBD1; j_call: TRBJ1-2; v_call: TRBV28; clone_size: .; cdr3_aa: CASSLWGGTGDNYGYTF; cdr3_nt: TGTGCCAGCAGTTTATGGGGAGGGACAGGGGATAACTATGGCTACACCTTC
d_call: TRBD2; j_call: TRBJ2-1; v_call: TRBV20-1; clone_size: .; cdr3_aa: CSASLAGGAYNEQFF; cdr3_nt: TGCAGTGCTAGTCTAGCGGGAGGGGCCTACAATGAGCAGTTCTTC
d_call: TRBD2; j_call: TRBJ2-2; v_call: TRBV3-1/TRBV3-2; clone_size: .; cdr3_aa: CATDRGGNGELFF; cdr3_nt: TGTGCCACCGACCGGGGGGGGAACGGGGAGCTGTTTTTT
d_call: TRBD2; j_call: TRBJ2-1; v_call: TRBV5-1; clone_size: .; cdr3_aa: CASSLDGGRHNEQFF; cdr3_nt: TGCGCCAGCAGCTTGGATGGCGGGAGACACAATGAGCAGTTCTTC
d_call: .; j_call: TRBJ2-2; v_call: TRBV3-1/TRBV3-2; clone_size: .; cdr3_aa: CASSPRGLSGELFF; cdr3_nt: TGTGCCAGCAGCCCCCGGGGTTTGAGCGGGGAGCTGTTTTTT
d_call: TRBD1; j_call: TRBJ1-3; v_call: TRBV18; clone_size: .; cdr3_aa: CASSPGQGLSGNTIYF; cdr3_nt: TGTGCCAGCTCACCGGGACAGGGACTCTCTGGAAACACCATATATTTT
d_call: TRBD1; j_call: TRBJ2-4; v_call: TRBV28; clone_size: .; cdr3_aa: CASETPGQGANIQYF; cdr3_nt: TGTGCCAGCGAAACCCCGGGACAGGGGGCGAACATTCAGTACTTC
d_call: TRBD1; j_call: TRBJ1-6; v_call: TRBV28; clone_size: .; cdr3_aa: CATGTGVNSPLHF; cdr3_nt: TGTGCGACCGGGACAGGGGTTAATTCACCCCTCCACTTT
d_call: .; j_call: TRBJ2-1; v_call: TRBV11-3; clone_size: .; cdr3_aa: CASSLSPASPWQFF; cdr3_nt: TGTGCCAGCAGCTTATCCCCCGCCAGCCCGTGGCAGTTCTTC
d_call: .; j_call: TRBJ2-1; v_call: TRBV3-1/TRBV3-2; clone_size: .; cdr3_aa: CASSQGASAGWEFF; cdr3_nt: TGTGCCAGCAGCCAAGGTGCATCGGCAGGGTGGGAGTTCTTC
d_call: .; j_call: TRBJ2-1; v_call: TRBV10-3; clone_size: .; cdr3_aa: CAISETGNPFNEQFF; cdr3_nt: TGTGCCATCAGTGAGACGGGAAACCCCTTCAATGAGCAGTTCTTC
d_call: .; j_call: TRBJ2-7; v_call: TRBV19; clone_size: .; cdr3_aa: CASSDHSGEQYF; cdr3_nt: TGTGCCAGTAGTGACCACTCGGGCGAGCAGTACTTC
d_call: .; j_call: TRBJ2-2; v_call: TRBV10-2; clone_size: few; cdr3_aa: CASSPGARTGELFF; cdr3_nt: TGCGCCAGCAGTCCCGGGGCTCGCACCGGGGAGCTGTTTTTT
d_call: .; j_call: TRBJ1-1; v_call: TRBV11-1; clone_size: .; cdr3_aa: CASSYRPSPNTEAFF; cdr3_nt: TGTGCCAGCAGCTACCGACCGAGCCCGAACACTGAAGCTTTCTTT
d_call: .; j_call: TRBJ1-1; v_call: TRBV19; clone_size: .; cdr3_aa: CASSIGTDVNTEAFF; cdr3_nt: TGTGCCAGTAGTATAGGGACAGACGTGAACACTGAAGCTTTCTTT
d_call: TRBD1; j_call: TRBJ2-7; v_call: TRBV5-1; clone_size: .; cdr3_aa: CASSLNPGQDAQYF; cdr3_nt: TGCGCCAGCAGCTTAAACCCGGGACAGGATGCGCAGTACTTC
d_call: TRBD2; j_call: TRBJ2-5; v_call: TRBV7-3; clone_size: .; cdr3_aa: CASSLLGSGGQETQYF; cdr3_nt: TGTGCCAGCAGCTTACTTGGTAGCGGGGGACAAGAGACCCAGTACTTC
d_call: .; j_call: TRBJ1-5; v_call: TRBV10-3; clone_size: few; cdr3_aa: CATQSGYSNQPQHF; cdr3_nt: TGTGCCACCCAGTCTGGGTATAGCAATCAGCCCCAGCATTTT
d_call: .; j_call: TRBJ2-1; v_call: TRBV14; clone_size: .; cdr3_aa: CASSPGRVEQFF; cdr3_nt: TGTGCCAGCAGCCCTGGACGGGTTGAGCAGTTCTTC
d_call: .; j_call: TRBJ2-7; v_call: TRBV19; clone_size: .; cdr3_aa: CAVGQGSVSGEQYF; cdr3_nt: TGTGCCGTGGGCCAGGGATCGGTTTCGGGCGAGCAGTACTTC
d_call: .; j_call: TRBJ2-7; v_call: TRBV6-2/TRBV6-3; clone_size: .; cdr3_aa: CASSDPVAEQYF; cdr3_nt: TGTGCCAGCAGCGACCCCGTGGCCGAGCAGTACTTC
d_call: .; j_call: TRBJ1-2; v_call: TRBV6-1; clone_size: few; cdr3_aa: CASSEDGRYGYTF; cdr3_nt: TGTGCCAGCAGTGAAGACGGCCGCTATGGCTACACCTTC
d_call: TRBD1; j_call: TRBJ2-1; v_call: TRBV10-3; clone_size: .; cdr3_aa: CAAETKTGGSYNEQFF; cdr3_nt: TGTGCCGCCGAAACAAAAACAGGGGGCAGCTACAATGAGCAGTTCTTC
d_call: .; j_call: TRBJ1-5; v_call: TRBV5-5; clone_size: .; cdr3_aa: CASTPLPRDQPQHF; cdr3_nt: TGTGCCAGCACCCCGCTTCCCCGTGATCAGCCCCAGCATTTT
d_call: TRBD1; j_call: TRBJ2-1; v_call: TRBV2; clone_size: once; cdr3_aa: CASRSRQGWDEQFF; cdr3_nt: TGTGCCAGCAGATCCAGACAGGGCTGGGATGAGCAGTTCTTC